This TCR beta chain is from a study of CD8+ T cells in alopecia areata (dated by TCRdb to 2016 to 2018). The study in broad terms: The treated patients took part in an open-label pilot trial in which moderate-to-severe alopecia areata was treated with oral tofacitinib at 5 to 10 mg twice daily. Biopsies were taken from tofacitinib-treated patients at baseline and at 4 and 24 weeks of treatment, and a later scalp biopsy was taken in several of the tofacitinib-treated patients. Tofacitinib was administered for 6 to 18 months, and 6 months of follow-up off drug were then conducted to assess delayed response and recurrence. In both human patients and the C3H/HeJ mouse model, the study applied high-throughput TCRbeta sequencing to look at T cell clonal expansion in alopecia areata. In humans, TCRbeta sequencing was performed on scalp tissue and on sorted CD4+ and CD8+ peripheral blood T cells from healthy controls and from patients with patchy or totalis/universalis alopecia areata. RNA came from the PAXgene miRNA kit for fixed scalp, the miRNeasy kit for PBMCs, and the RNeasy kit for mouse skin. Scalp clonality was compared among normal scalp (n=4), patchy alopecia areata scalp (n=8), and alopecia totalis/universalis scalp (n=8). TCRbeta CDR3 regions were amplified by immunoSEQ multiplex PCR using 35 Vbeta forward and 13 Jbeta reverse primers. The investigation overall reported the following: Shared TCR sequences between patients were less evident than in mice, which may be partly attributable to HLA diversity in the patient population. Unlike mouse skin, which is dominated by gammadelta T cells, normal human skin has resident alphabeta T cells that are also sequenced, and this complicates analysis of the scalp TCR repertoire. Lesional scalp, especially in alopecia totalis/universalis, showed higher clonality and more expanded CD8+ clones than normal scalp, suggesting antigenic drive.

Library method: the immunoSEQ multiplex PCR assay. For TCR sequencing, RNA was extracted from every sample and reverse transcribed into cDNA to serve as template. First-strand cDNA was synthesized with SuperScript III using a 2:1 mix of oligo-dT and random hexamers. A synthetic immune receptor repertoire was used to assess amplification bias, and residual bias was removed computationally. The source study handled its data this way. Raw reads were preprocessed for error removal, and CDR3 was defined according to IMGT conventions as running from the conserved cysteine to phenylalanine. Clonality was computed by normalizing Shannon entropy by log2 of the number of productive unique TCRs and subtracting the result from 1. CD4 or CD8 identity of scalp clones was inferred by cross-referencing scalp TCRbeta sequences with sorted blood CD4 and CD8 repertoires. TCRdb holds this immuneACCESS table with in-frame rearrangements only. Some clones are missing; in checked studies, unresolved V genes explain under half, and the rest has no known cause. Clone size and the V and J calls come from that table; the DNA yielded D and trimming. The sample table holds some 180,000 clones, of which roughly 60% were seen once. The ten largest clones capture 1.7% of the sample.

From the cysteine through the phenylalanine, the CDR3 covers 18 amino acids. Left in the record is the CDR3 DNA by itself, 54 bases read in frame from the first base. At the junction V is shortened by 5 bases and J by 0 bases; bases outside the gene matches: 15. As encoded in the germline V gene, CDR1 is SGHTA while CDR2 is FQGNSA. According to the study, the label for this sample's time point signals: baseline before oral tofacitinib. Lesional scalp punch biopsies and peripheral blood were collected from alopecia areata patients. PBMCs were isolated by density centrifugation and stained for CD3, CD4 and CD8, and CD4+ and CD8+ T cells were sorted on a FACSAria. A remark on this clone: The specificity of this receptor is unknown. No per-base quality is available; no much larger clone lies one base away.

The sequenced sample was CD4+ T cells sorted from blood, obtained at week 0. The receptor was derived from a human donor with alopecia areata. The sequence joins TRBV7-2 to TRBJ2-7; 8 bases in the junction line up with TRBD2. Here the CDR3 is given as CASSPRASGAGGSYEQYF. The DNA reads TGTGCCAGCAGCCCGCGAGCCTCCGGGGCGGGGGGCTCCTACGAGCAGTACTTC. With the rest looked up from the reference TRBV7-2 and TRBJ2-7 genes rather than sequenced, the full variable domain is GAGVSQSPSNKVTEKGKDVELRCDPISGHTALYWYRQSLGQGLEFLIYFQGNSAPDKSGLPSDRFSAERTGGSVSTLTIQRTQQEDSAVYLCASSPRASGAGGSYEQYFGPGTRLTVT.